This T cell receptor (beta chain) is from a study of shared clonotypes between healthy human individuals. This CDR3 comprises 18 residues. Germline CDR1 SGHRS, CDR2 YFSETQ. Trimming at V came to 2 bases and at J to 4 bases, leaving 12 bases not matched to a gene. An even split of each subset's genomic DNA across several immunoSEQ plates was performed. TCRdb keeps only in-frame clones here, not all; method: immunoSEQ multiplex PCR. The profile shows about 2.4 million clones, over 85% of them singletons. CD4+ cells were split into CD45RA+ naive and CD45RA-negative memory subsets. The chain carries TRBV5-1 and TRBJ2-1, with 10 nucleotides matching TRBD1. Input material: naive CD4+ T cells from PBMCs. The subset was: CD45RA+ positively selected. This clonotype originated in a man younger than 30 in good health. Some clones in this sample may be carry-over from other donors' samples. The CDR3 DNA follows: TGCGCCAGCAGCTTATTCCCGGGACAGGGGAAGGGATACAATGAGCAGTTCTTC. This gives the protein CASSLFPGQGKGYNEQFF. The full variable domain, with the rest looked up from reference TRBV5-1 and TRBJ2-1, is KAGVTQTPRYLIKTRGQQVTLSCSPISGHRSVSWYQQTPGQGLQFLFEYFSETQRNKGNFPGRFSGRQFSNSRSEMNVSTLELGDSALYLCASSLFPGQGKGYNEQFFGPGTRLTVL.